The sequence of this T cell receptor (beta chain) was determined in a study of T cell repertoires in cytomegalovirus infection. About the study: Based on public TCR beta signatures, there were indications of CMV infection and of a matching HLA type.

Broader study findings: Dominating the ex vivo response were TCR beta clonotypes that were CMV-specific and HLA-C-restricted.

This clonotype was seen a few times. Its antigen is unknown. Trimming stripped 3 bases from V and 6 bases from J, with 8 bases between. This CDR3 contains 12 residues. Germline CDR1 reads MDHEN; CDR2 reads SYDVKM. One entry per CDR3 protein results from TCRdb running MiXCR on the reads. The sample lists about half a million distinct CDR3 sequences, about 33% seen once, with 17% in the top ten. Sequenced here: cultured PBMCs, sampled from culture after CMV antigen stimulation. This TCR was recovered from a human donor in good health (CMV status not recorded). Some clones in this sample may be carry-over from other donors' samples. The chain is built from TRBV28 and TRBJ1-1, with D tentatively TRBD1 (6 bases). The chain's CDR3 is CASSFEGAEAFF. The CDR3 nucleotides are TGTGCCAGCAGTTTTGAGGGGGCTGAAGCTTTCTTT.